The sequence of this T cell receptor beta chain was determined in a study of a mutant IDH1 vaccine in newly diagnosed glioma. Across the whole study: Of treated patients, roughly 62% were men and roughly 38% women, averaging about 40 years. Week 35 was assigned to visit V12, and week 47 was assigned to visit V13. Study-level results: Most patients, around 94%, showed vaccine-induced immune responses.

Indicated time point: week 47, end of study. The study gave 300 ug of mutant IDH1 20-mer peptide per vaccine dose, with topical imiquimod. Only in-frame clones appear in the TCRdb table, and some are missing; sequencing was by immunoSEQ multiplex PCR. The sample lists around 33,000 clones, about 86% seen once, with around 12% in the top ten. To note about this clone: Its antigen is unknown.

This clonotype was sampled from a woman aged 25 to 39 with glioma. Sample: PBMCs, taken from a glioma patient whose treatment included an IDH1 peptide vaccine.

CDR3 DNA: TGTGCCAGCAGTTTAGGCGCTGGGCCAGATACGCAGTATTTT. Amino acids: CASSLGAGPDTQYF. The chain employs TRBV27 and TRBJ2-3; D is unresolved. The germline V gene has CDR1 MNHEY and CDR2 SMNVEV (reference sequence). CDR3 size: 14 residues. The V gene lost 2 bases and the J gene lost 4 bases, with 10 bases spanning the gap.